Each of the 15 T cell receptor beta chains below was sequenced from the same sample in a study of T cells in Graves' hyperthyroidism and ophthalmopathy. What was amplified from RNA transcripts were TCR beta CDR3 regions. Initially, a first-round RT-PCR of the TCR CDR3 employed the HTBI primer set. MiXCR, run by TCRdb on the multiplex PCR reads, gives a single entry per CDR3 protein. The table has approximately 640,000 distinct CDR3 sequences, about 18% seen once. What was sequenced was blood. These receptors all come from a man aged 50 or older with Graves' hyperthyroidism.

This clonotype has a count of ten or more. The J gene is TRBJ2-3, the V gene TRBV29-1; a possible D gene is TRBD2 (5 bases). The V gene's germline CDR1 is SQVTM and CDR2 ANQGSEA. The CDR3 consists of 13 residues. Trimming shortened V by 3 bases and J by 0 bases, and 7 bases separated the two germline ends. The CDR3 nucleotides read TGCAGCGTTGATAGCGAAAGCACAGATACGCAGTATTTT. It encodes CSVDSESTDTQYF.

This clonotype showed up many times. This chain links TRBV12-3 or TRBV12-4 with TRBJ1-1; D is unclear. Trimming stripped 4 bases from V and 6 bases from J, with 9 bases between. This CDR3 region has 12 residues. CDR3: CASSYRPPEAFF. CDR3 DNA: TGTGCCAGCAGTTACCGACCCCCTGAAGCTTTCTTT.

There are a few counts of this clonotype. The rearrangement joins TRBV6-1 to TRBJ1-2; 8 bases match TRBD1. The CDR3 is 14 residues long. Germline CDR1 and CDR2: MNHNS and SASEGT. Germline trimming cut 5 bases from V and 12 bases from J; bases unmatched to any gene: 14. CDR3 bases: TGTGCCAGCAGTCCCCGGACAGGGTCGAGGAAGGACACCTTC. Amino acids: CASSPRTGSRKDTF.

This clonotype appeared many times. The chain is built from TRBV2 and TRBJ2-7; unclear D gene. This CDR3 comprises 10 residues. The germline V and J ends were trimmed by 8 bases and 3 bases, with 5 bases remaining between them. Germline V gives CDR1 SNHLY, CDR2 FYNNEI. The CDR3 sequence: CASEDYEQYF. The CDR3 DNA is TGTGCCAGCGAGGACTACGAGCAGTACTTC.

This clonotype occurred a few times. The gene calls are TRBV7-6 and TRBJ1-5, with unresolved D. Trimming took 1 base from V and 5 from J, leaving 12 bases between them. Per the germline V gene, CDR1 is SGHVS and CDR2 is FNYEAQ. The CDR3 runs 15 residues. The CDR3: CASSLGPMGYQPQHF. DNA of the CDR3: TGTGCCAGCAGCTTAGGTCCTATGGGCTATCAGCCCCAGCATTTT.

The V call is TRBV5-1, the J call TRBJ2-6; a weak D match, TRBD1 (5 bases). Germline V gives CDR1 SGHRS, CDR2 YFSETQ. V was pared by 3 bases and J by 2 bases, with 12 bases between. The CDR3 sequence is 16 residues long. The CDR3 coding sequence is TGCGCCAGCAGCTCACAGGATTGGGCTGGGGCCAACGTCCTGACTTTC. Its protein is CASSSQDWAGANVLTF.

In its sample, this clonotype was seen a few times. V is TRBV7-9 and J is TRBJ1-4; possible D gene TRBD1, 5 bases. CDR1 is SEHNR, CDR2 FQNEAQ, per germline (reference sequence). The CDR3 runs 17 residues. The ends were cut back, 3 bases at V and 0 bases at J, with 14 bases in the middle. The CDR3: CASSLGGSSATNEKLFF. For the CDR3, the DNA is TGTGCCAGCAGCTTGGGGGGTTCCTCCGCAACTAATGAAAAACTGTTTTTT.

Note on this clonotype: This sequence may be a read error, since a much larger clone differs from it by one base. The rearrangement links TRBV28 to TRBJ1-5, with D perhaps TRBD1 (5 bases). Trimming removed 3 bases from V and 0 bases from J, with 12 bases in between. The V gene's germline CDR1 is MDHEN and CDR2 SYDVKM. The CDR3 totals 16 residues. CDR3 residues: CASSFSGLLSNQPQHF. For the CDR3, the DNA is TGTGCCAGCAGTTTTTCGGGACTCCTTAGCAATCAGCCCCAGCATTTT.

This clonotype occurred many times. V is TRBV5-1 and J is TRBJ2-3; 11 bases are a match to TRBD2. Unmatched junction bases numbered 6, after V lost 4 bases and J lost 2 bases. Per germline, CDR1 SGHRS and CDR2 YFSETQ. There are 16 residues in the CDR3. The CDR3, as DNA: TGCGCCAGCAGCCCGGGGACTAGCGGATACACAGATACGCAGTATTTT. It encodes CASSPGTSGYTDTQYF.

At least ten counts were recorded for this clonotype. The chain links TRBV28 to TRBJ2-5; 10 positions match TRBD1. CDR1 MDHEN and CDR2 SYDVKM come from the germline V gene. The V and J ends lost 7 bases and 2 bases, in that order; junction bases with no gene match: 7. The CDR3 contains 15 residues. The CDR3 spells CASTTGGAGQETQYF. DNA of the CDR3: TGTGCCAGCACGACAGGGGGCGCGGGGCAAGAGACCCAGTACTTC.

This clonotype occurred once. This sequence joins TRBV9 and TRBJ2-3; tentative D call: TRBD1 (6 bases). Germline V CDR1 and CDR2: SGDLS, YYNGEE. This CDR3 has 13 residues. V was pared by 3 bases and J by 4 bases, with 9 bases between. The CDR3 nucleotides are TGTGCCAGCAGCGGGAACAGGGCAGATACGCAGTATTTT. This codes for CASSGNRADTQYF.

This clonotype has a count of ten or more. The genes are TRBV9 and TRBJ2-7; 11 nucleotides line up with TRBD2. Germline V gives CDR1 SGDLS, CDR2 YYNGEE. V gave up 0 bases and J gave up 3 bases; unmatched junction bases: 2. CDR3 length: 15 amino acids. CDR3 loop: CASSVDGTSGYEQYF. The CDR3 DNA reads TGTGCCAGCAGCGTAGATGGGACTAGCGGCTACGAGCAGTACTTC.

This clonotype was detected ten times or more. This chain uses TRBV19 with TRBJ1-1; TRBD1 matches at 8 bases. There are 18 residues in the CDR3. V was pared by 5 bases and J by 0 bases, with 14 bases of the junction left unmatched. Per the germline V gene, CDR1 is LNHDA and CDR2 is SQIVND (reference sequence). CDR3 in DNA: TGTGCCAGTAGTTTCGACAGGGGCCCTGTGGGAATGAACACTGAAGCTTTCTTT. Protein sequence: CASSFDRGPVGMNTEAFF.

This clonotype has at least ten counts. V gene TRBV28 combines with J gene TRBJ1-1; TRBD1 aligns across 9 bases. V trimming: 3 bases; J trimming: 3 bases; junction bases outside the gene matches: 5. The length of the CDR3 is 15 residues. Germline V CDR1 and CDR2: MDHEN, SYDVKM. CDR3 in amino acids: CASSFGGQGHTEAFF. In DNA, the CDR3 is TGTGCCAGCAGTTTTGGGGGACAGGGACACACTGAAGCTTTCTTT.

This clonotype was recorded many times. The chain employs TRBV7-2 and TRBJ2-7; D might be TRBD2 (6 bases). V was clipped by 1 base and J by 5 bases, with 15 bases between them. The CDR3 is made up of 15 amino acids. Germline CDR1 and CDR2: SGHTA and FQGNSA. The CDR3 is CASSLVGLAYDEQYF. The CDR3 DNA sequence: TGTGCCAGCAGCTTAGTTGGTCTAGCGTATGACGAGCAGTACTTC. The full variable domain, completed using reference TRBV7-2 and TRBJ2-7, is GAGVSQSPSNKVTEKGKDVELRCDPISGHTALYWYRQSLGQGLEFLIYFQGNSAPDKSGLPSDRFSAERTGGSVSTLTIQRTQQEDSAVYLCASSLVGLAYDEQYFGPGTRLTVT.